This T cell receptor beta chain emerged from a study of shared clonotypes between healthy human individuals (dated by TCRdb to between 2020 and 2021). About the full investigation: Three men and a couple of women, aged 18 to 49 years, made up the cohort. Per donor, leukapheresis produced somewhere between about 0.85 and 9.5 billion PBMCs. Per donor, three plates each were used for CD4 naive and CD4 memory, two for CD8 naive, and one for CD8 memory. The study deeply sequenced blood TCR repertoires of five healthy adults to estimate repertoire size and the extent of clonotype sharing between individuals. Libraries were prepared and TCR repertoires were sequenced by different laboratories using diverse techniques, in order to increase sequencing depth and limit assay-specific biases.

The research as a whole found: Based on pairwise subsampling, the degree of clonotype sharing among donors was expected to be affected by sequencing depth. Incomplete sequencing was indicated by rarefaction of sorted-subset datasets, despite the large sequencing depth. Only blood was sampled, and tissue TCR repertoires likely differ from those in blood. Because the study included only a small number of donors, the genetic and exposure-history diversity represented was limited. Across four donors, 5% to 6% of naive CD4, roughly 3.5% of naive CD8, under 2.5% of memory CD4, and roughly 0.41% of memory CD8 clonotypes were shared. Compared with non-shared clonotypes, the clonotypes found in all four sorted-subset donors had higher generation probabilities. Naive subsets generally had larger estimated clonotype richness than memory subsets did.

V is shortened by 4 bases, J by 4 bases, and the region joining them spans 13 bases. There are 13 amino acids in the CDR3, from cysteine to phenylalanine inclusive. Only the CDR3 DNA is retained, 39 bases long and in frame from the first base. From a lookup of the germline V gene, CDR1 and CDR2 are SQVTM and ANQGSEA. Donors were healthy HIV-negative adults with no recently reported acute infections or vaccinations. Every donor was a Caucasian adult residing in Nashville, Tennessee, USA. CD4+ T cells were enriched through magnetic negative selection, after which naive cells were positively selected on CD45RA and the remaining negative fraction served as the memory subset. Blood was obtained by leukapheresis, after which PBMCs were separated by Ficoll-Histopaque density gradient centrifugation and cryopreserved in liquid nitrogen vapor phase. Analytical flow cytometry was used to check the purity and quantity of each magnetically sorted T cell population. Each sorted fraction had its genomic DNA isolated and then quantified by UV absorbance on a Nanodrop 2000c.

Points on this clone: Its cognate antigen has yet to be identified. The sample holds no much larger clone one base away, and base qualities are not on file.

Using the deep immunoSEQ assay, multiplex PCR amplified TCR CDR3 regions from genomic DNA. For each cell subset, the extracted genomic DNA was distributed evenly across all wells of several immunoSEQ 96-well plates, and each plate served as one replicate. For sorted subsets, roughly 0.2 ug genomic DNA, equal to about 30,000 T cell genomes, was loaded into each replicate PCR. Purified libraries were measured with a Qubit 3.0 fluorometer, size-checked on a Bioanalyzer 2100, and measured again with the KAPA Library Quantification kit. Every immunoSEQ 96-well plate was sequenced on a separate single-read 150-cycle Illumina NextSeq 550 flow cell. The paper's processing steps were these. Because the immunoSEQ output held only junctional sequences and lacked quality scores, the filtering could not match the filtering applied to full-length reads. Sequences were annotated with PyIR, a Python wrapper for IgBLAST v1.9, using IMGT germline references to assign V/J genes and CDR3. Any read was removed if the V/J assignment was weak (E-value above 1e-6), the CDR3 was missing, or the read contained stop codons, out-of-frame junctions, or ambiguous translated residues. V3J clonotypes were defined as sequences sharing an identical inferred V gene, J gene, and CDR3 amino acid sequence. The percentage overlap between two repertoires was calculated by dividing the number of shared unique clonotypes by the size of the smaller repertoire. Richness of each repertoire was evaluated using RTK rarefaction, the Chao1 estimator, and Recon v2.1 estimates of unobserved clonotypes. OLGA was used to compute generation probabilities for all TCRbeta clonotypes that the gDNA method yielded from a handful of donors. TCRdb took this table from immuneACCESS and kept in-frame rearrangements with V and J called. Such tables lack part of the clones; where checked against another copy, unresolved V genes explain under half of the gap, and the rest is unexplained. The V and J calls and clone size were taken over from that table, and D and trimming were inferred from the DNA. This sample lists fewer than 1.6 million clones; about 98.5% were detected once. The ten top clones hold approximately 0.4% of the sample.

Recombination linked TRBV29-1 to TRBJ1-2, with TRBD1 tentatively as D gene (6 bases match). The sequencing sample was made of naive CD4+ T cells sorted from blood. This specimen's cell subset or site label, interpreted: CD45RA+ positively selected. The source of this sequence is a man aged 25 to 40 in good health. The CDR3 loop reads CSVVEVGAYGYTF. The DNA is TGCAGCGTTGTTGAGGTGGGGGCCTATGGCTACACCTTC.